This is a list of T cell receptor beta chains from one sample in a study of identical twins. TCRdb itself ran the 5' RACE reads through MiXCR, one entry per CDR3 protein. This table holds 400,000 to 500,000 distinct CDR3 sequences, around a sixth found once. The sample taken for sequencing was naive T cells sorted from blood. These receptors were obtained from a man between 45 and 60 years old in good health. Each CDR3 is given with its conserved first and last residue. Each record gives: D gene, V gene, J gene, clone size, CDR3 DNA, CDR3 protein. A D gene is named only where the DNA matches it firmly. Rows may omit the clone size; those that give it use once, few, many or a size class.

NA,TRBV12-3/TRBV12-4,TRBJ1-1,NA,TGTGCCAGCAGTTTTAGGACCCCCGTTGCAGGCACTGAAGCTTTCTTT,CASSFRTPVAGTEAFF
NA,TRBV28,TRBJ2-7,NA,TGTGCCAGCAGTTTACCTTATACCGAGCAGTACTTC,CASSLPYTEQYF
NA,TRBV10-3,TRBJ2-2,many,TGTGCCATCAGTGTTTTAGCGGCAAACACCGGGGAGCTGTTTTTT,CAISVLAANTGELFF
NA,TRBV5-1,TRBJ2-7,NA,TGCGCCAGCAGCCGGGTAGGGGGTTCCTACGAGCAGTACTTC,CASSRVGGSYEQYF
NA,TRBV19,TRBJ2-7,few,TGTGCCAGTAGTCCATGGGACACCACCTACGAGCAGTACTTC,CASSPWDTTYEQYF
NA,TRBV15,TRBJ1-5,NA,TGTGCCACCAGTGTCGGGATTCAGCCCCAGCATTTT,CATSVGIQPQHF
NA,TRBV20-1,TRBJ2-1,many,TGCAGTGCTAGAGAATGGGACTCGCAAAAGCAGTTCTTC,CSAREWDSQKQFF
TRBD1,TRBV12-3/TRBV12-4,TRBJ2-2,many,TGTGCCAGCAGTATCAGGGGGACCGGGGAGCTGTTTTTT,CASSIRGTGELFF
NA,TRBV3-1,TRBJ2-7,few,TGTGCCAGCAGCCAAGGTTATTACGCCTCCTACGAGCAGTACTTC,CASSQGYYASYEQYF
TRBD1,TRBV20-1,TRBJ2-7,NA,TGCAGTGCTAGTGTGAGGGGGCGATCTAGTTACTACGAGCAGTACTTC,CSASVRGRSSYYEQYF
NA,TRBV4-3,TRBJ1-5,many,TGCGCCAGCAGCCAAGTTCCGGGTATGAATCAGCCCCAGCATTTT,CASSQVPGMNQPQHF